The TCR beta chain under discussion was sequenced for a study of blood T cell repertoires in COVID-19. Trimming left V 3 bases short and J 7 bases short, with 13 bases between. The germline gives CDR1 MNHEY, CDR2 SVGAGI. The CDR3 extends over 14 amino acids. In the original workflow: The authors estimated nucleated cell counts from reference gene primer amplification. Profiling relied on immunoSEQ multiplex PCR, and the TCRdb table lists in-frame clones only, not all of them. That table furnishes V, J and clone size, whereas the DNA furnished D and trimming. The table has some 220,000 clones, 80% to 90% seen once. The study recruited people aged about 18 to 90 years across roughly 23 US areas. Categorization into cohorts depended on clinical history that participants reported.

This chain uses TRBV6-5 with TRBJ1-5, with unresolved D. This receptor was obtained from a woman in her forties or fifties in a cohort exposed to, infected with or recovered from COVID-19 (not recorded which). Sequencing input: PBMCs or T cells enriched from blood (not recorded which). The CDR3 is CASSYTSGSQPQHF. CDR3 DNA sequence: TGTGCCAGCAGTTATACCTCCGGGTCCCAGCCCCAGCATTTT.